The clone carrying this T cell receptor (beta chain) was detected a few times. No antigen is known for it. The sample comes from a study of blood T cells in healthy people across ages. Primers used in a second PCR of roughly 6 to 11 cycles were a sample-barcoded 5' primer and a J-beta primer mix. TCRdb reanalysed the 5' RACE reads using MiXCR and keeps one entry per CDR3 protein. This sample has hundreds of thousands of distinct CDR3 sequences; under 80% occur once, and the top ten carry roughly 26%. This CDR3 is built from 14 residues. From germline, CDR1 is LGHNA and CDR2 YSLEER. V trimming: 4 bases; J trimming: 8 bases; junction bases outside the gene matches: 8. Healthy Russian Caucasian donors spanned ages roughly 6 to 100 years. Per-sample yields of isolated PBMCs were at least 7 million. Study-wide points: Unsorted PBMCs blocked a conclusive comparison of naive and antigen-experienced cells.

The receptor comes from a man aged 30 to 45 in good health. The sample taken for sequencing was blood. The gene calls are TRBV4-3 and TRBJ2-1, with 7 positions matching TRBD1. CDR3 bases: TGCGCCAGCAGCCCCCGAGAACAGGGGTATGAGCAGTTCTTC. Translating it yields CASSPREQGYEQFF.